This TCR beta chain derives from a study of shared clonotypes between healthy human individuals. Measured with immunoSEQ multiplex PCR; TCRdb has only the in-frame clones, and not every one. Here the sample spans a few million clones, 85% to 95% being singletons. Germline assignment: CDR1 MRHNA and CDR2 SNTAGT. CDR3 length equals 14 residues. V was trimmed by 6 bases and J by 1 base, leaving 9 bases between them. The sequenced sample was naive CD4+ T cells from PBMCs. The subset denotes: CD45RA+ positively selected. V gene TRBV6-4 combines with J gene TRBJ2-2; no clear D. This clonotype was obtained from a man aged 18-30 years in good health. Some clones in this sample may be carry-over from other donors' samples. The CDR3 nucleotides read TGTGCCAGCAGGATCGGTGGGAACACCGGGGAGCTGTTTTTT. Translated, it gives CASRIGGNTGELFF.